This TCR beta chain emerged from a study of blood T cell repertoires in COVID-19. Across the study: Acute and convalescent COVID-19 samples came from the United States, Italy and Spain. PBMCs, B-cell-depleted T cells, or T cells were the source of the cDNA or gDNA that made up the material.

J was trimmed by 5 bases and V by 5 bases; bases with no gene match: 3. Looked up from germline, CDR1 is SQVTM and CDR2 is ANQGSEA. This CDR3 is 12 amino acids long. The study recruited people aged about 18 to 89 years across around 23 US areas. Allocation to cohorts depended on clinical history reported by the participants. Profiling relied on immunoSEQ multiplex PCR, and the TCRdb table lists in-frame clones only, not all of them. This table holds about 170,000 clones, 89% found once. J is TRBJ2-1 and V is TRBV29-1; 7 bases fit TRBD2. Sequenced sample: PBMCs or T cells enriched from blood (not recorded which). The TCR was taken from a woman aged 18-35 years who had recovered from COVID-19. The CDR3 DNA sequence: TGCAGCGTTAAAGCGGGAAACAATGAGCAGTTCTTC. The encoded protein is CSVKAGNNEQFF.